The TCR beta chain under discussion was sequenced for a study of T-cell memory formation after mild COVID-19. Study-level results: Chiefly within CM and EM were the contracting CD4+ clones; CD8+ ones were within EMRA.

This clonotype has a count of ten or more. What it binds is unknown. V lost 0 bases and J 0 bases, leaving 11 bases between the germline ends. CDR1 is GTSNPN and CDR2 is SVGIG in the germline V gene (reference sequence). This CDR3 has 15 amino acids. MiXCR was run by TCRdb on the 5' RACE reads, yielding one entry per CDR3 protein. Seen here are around 220,000 distinct CDR3 sequences, roughly 15% observed once, and the top ten hold around 3.4%. Sequencing was carried out using PBMCs or a T cell subset sorted from them (not recorded which). The rearrangement joins TRBV30 to TRBJ2-5, with D possibly matching TRBD1 (6 bases). This receptor was identified in a man aged 18 to 29 who had mild COVID-19 (a few samples of this study predate the infection). Cell type and time point are not known. CDR3 sequence: CAWSVDSYYQETQYF. In DNA, the CDR3 is TGTGCCTGGAGTGTGGACAGTTACTACCAAGAGACCCAGTACTTC.